This T cell receptor (beta chain) was observed in a study of spatial heterogeneity in lung cancer. Study-wide points: More often at tumor resection than at routine follow-up, ubiquitous expanded tumor TCRs were detected in the blood.

The time point is: sample taken at primary tumor resection. No cell sorting; template was whole RNA from tumor, lung tissue or PBMC. TCRdb re-analysed the 5' RACE reads in MiXCR, keeping a single row per CDR3 protein. The sample gives around 9,800 distinct CDR3 sequences, around 6.5% of which show up once; under 30% is in the top ten. To note about this clonotype: Its antigen is currently unknown. This beta chain represents an off-target read in a library built for alpha chains; its size is of limited meaning.

Per the germline V gene, CDR1 is SGHTA and CDR2 is FQGNSA. Trimming pared 5 bases from V and 6 bases from J, leaving 13 bases between. This CDR3 is 14 amino acids long. The TCR was taken from a male donor with early-stage non-small cell lung cancer. The source was PBMCs, collected at surgery. The V gene is TRBV7-2, the J gene TRBJ2-2; D is ambiguous. CDR3 sequence (DNA): TGTGCCAGCAGCCCTGGGCCGAGCGCCGGGGAGCTGTTTTTT. Its translation: CASSPGPSAGELFF.